The 18 T cell receptor beta chains listed next were all sequenced from one sample in a study of vaccination and CD4 T cells after COVID-19. Antigens for these TCRs are unknown. The treatment here: 10-day PBMC culture with coronavirus spike peptide pools or control peptides (ViraFEST assay). The Oncomine TCR Beta short-read assay sequenced DNA from cultured CD4+ T cells. One entry per CDR3 protein, called by TCRdb with MiXCR from the PCR reads. The sample has around 7,100 distinct CDR3 sequences; 55% to 80% are singletons. The sample taken for sequencing was CD4+ T cells from blood, cultured in vitro. Source of these receptors: a human donor who had recovered from COVID-19.

The chain has TRBV27 and TRBJ2-7; 13 bases fit TRBD2. The CDR3 covers 14 residues. The germline gives CDR1 MNHEY, CDR2 SMNVEV (reference sequence). V dropped 3 bases and J dropped 6; count of bases not matched to a gene: 2. CDR3 sequence: CASSLGLAGSEQYF. In DNA form, the CDR3 reads TGTGCCAGCAGTTTGGGACTAGCGGGAAGCGAGCAGTACTTC.

Here the CDR3 reads CAIRGTTGETQYF. For the CDR3, the DNA is TGTGCCATCAGGGGGACTACTGGGGAGACCCAGTACTTC. This chain uses TRBV10-3 with TRBJ2-5, with TRBD2 identical over 7 bases. Germline CDR1 and CDR2: ENHRY and SYGVKD. The J segment lost 5 bases and the V segment lost 6 bases, leaving 6 bases of the junction unmatched. CDR3 length equals 13 residues.

The gene calls are TRBV20-1 and TRBJ1-2; maybe TRBD1 (5 bases). Looked up from germline, CDR1 is DFQATT and CDR2 is SNEGSKA (reference sequence). The CDR3 length is 13 residues. V was pared by 3 bases and J by 5 bases, with 13 bases between. The CDR3 protein is CSARAGKLYGYTF. In nucleotides, the CDR3 is TGCAGTGCTAGGGCAGGGAAGCTGTATGGCTACACCTTC.

This clonotype is classed as large. This sequence joins TRBV7-8 and TRBJ1-6; D gene ambiguous. Deletions cut 8 bases from V and 6 bases from J, with 14 bases between. This CDR3 comprises 14 residues. CDR1 SGHVS and CDR2 FQNEAQ come from the germline V gene. For the CDR3, the DNA is TGTGCCAGCTCGGTGGCAGACTTTAATTCACCCCTCCACTTT. Translated: CASSVADFNSPLHF.

This clonotype showed up just a few times. The V and J genes are TRBV7-2 and TRBJ2-5; 10 nucleotides match TRBD2. From germline, CDR1 is SGHTA and CDR2 FQGNSA. CDR3 size: 17 residues. V lost 3 bases to trimming and J lost 5 bases; unmatched junction nucleotides: 12. DNA for the CDR3: TGTGCCAGCAGCTTTGGTAGCGGGAGGCCCTTGAAGGAGACCCAGTACTTC. Its protein product is CASSFGSGRPLKETQYF.

The gene calls are TRBV27 and TRBJ1-2, with unresolved D. Germline V gives CDR1 MNHEY, CDR2 SMNVEV (reference sequence). The ends were cut back, 0 bases at V and 2 bases at J, with 13 bases in the middle. This CDR3 is 16 amino acids long. CDR3 nucleotide sequence: TGTGCCAGCAGTTTATCCTACTCGACGGCAAACTATGGCTACACCTTC. It is translated as CASSLSYSTANYGYTF.

The J gene is TRBJ2-5, the V gene TRBV7-2, with 11 bases that match TRBD2. Germline-derived CDR1 and CDR2 are SGHTA and FQGNSA. This CDR3 spans 17 amino acids. V gave up 0 bases and J gave up 4 bases; unmatched junction bases: 7. CDR3 residues: CASSLAIAGGPGETQYF. In DNA, the CDR3 is TGTGCCAGCAGCTTAGCGATAGCGGGAGGGCCAGGAGAGACCCAGTACTTC.

A single count supports this clonotype. The chain joins TRBV6-1 to TRBJ2-5; the match to TRBD1 covers 8 bases. This CDR3 is 16 amino acids long. Trimming took 3 bases from V and 7 from J; bases not matched to a gene: 13. Germline-derived CDR1 and CDR2 are MNHNS and SASEGT. The CDR3 DNA is TGTGCCAGCAGTGATGCCCCCGGGACAGGCGCGGGGACCCAGTACTTC. Its protein is CASSDAPGTGAGTQYF.

The rearrangement joins TRBV19 to TRBJ1-6; 9 nucleotides line up with TRBD1. The germline gives CDR1 LNHDA, CDR2 SQIVND (reference sequence). This CDR3 spans 16 amino acids. Trimming at V came to 6 bases and at J to 10 bases, leaving 13 bases not matched to a gene. CDR3 DNA: TGTGCCAGTAGGAGGACAGGGGCACCGGGAGTCTCACCCCTCCACTTT. It codes for CASRRTGAPGVSPLHF.

This chain uses TRBV7-2 with TRBJ2-5; D ambiguous. The CDR3 has 14 residues. Trimming cost V 3 bases and J 3 bases, with 11 bases left between them. Germline V gene lookup returns CDR1 SGHTA and CDR2 FQGNSA. The CDR3 loop reads CASSFRLTEETQYF. As DNA, the CDR3 is TGTGCCAGCAGCTTTCGGTTAACGGAAGAGACCCAGTACTTC. Drawing the rest from reference TRBV7-2 and TRBJ2-5, the complete variable domain is GAGVSQSPSNKVTEKGKDVELRCDPISGHTALYWYRQSLGQGLEFLIYFQGNSAPDKSGLPSDRFSAERTGGSVSTLTIQRTQQEDSAVYLCASSFRLTEETQYFGPGTRLLVL.

CDR3 sequence: CASSIGTTTDTQYF. DNA of the CDR3: TGCGCCAGCAGCATCGGGACCACCACAGATACGCAGTATTTT. The genes are TRBV5-1 and TRBJ2-3, with D perhaps given as TRBD1 or TRBD2 (5 bases each). V lost 4 bases and J 2 bases, leaving 11 bases between the germline ends. The CDR3 runs 14 residues. Germline V CDR1 and CDR2: SGHRS, YFSETQ.

The CDR3 nucleotides are TGCAGTGCGGAAGGGACTAGCGGAATAGATACGCAGTATTTT. Translating gives CSAEGTSGIDTQYF. The chain couples TRBV20-1 to TRBJ2-3; TRBD2 matches at 11 bases. Unmatched junction bases numbered 7, after V lost 6 bases and J lost 5 bases. The CDR3 extends over 14 amino acids. Per germline, CDR1 DFQATT and CDR2 SNEGSKA (reference sequence).

This chain connects TRBV7-6 to TRBJ2-5; maybe TRBD2 (7 bases). Germline V gene data show CDR1 as SGHVS and CDR2 as FNYEAQ. The CDR3 runs to 20 residues. Trimming left V 1 base short and J 2 bases short, with 26 bases between. CDR3 nucleotide sequence: TGTGCCAGCAGCTTAGAGGGGGACTATTCCTGGGGGAGGCTTCAAGAGACCCAGTACTTC. Amino acids: CASSLEGDYSWGRLQETQYF.

The chain combines TRBV11-3 with TRBJ2-2, with 8 bases fitting TRBD2. The length of the CDR3 is 17 residues. Germline values: CDR1 SGHNT, CDR2 YENEEA. With V trimmed by 1 base and J by 3 bases, 7 bases remained unmatched. The CDR3 spells CASSLVGLAGHTGELFF. The CDR3 DNA follows: TGTGCCAGCAGCTTAGTGGGCCTAGCGGGCCACACCGGGGAGCTGTTTTTT.

The count of this clonotype is one. The chain couples TRBV15 to TRBJ2-1; D is uncertain. CDR1 is LNHNV, CDR2 YYDKDF, per germline (reference sequence). With 10 bases removed from V and 7 bases from J, the gap between germline ends came to 17 bases. The CDR3 length is 13 residues. CDR3 amino acids: CAIRARNGNEQFF. In nucleotides, the CDR3 is TGTGCCATAAGGGCTAGGAACGGGAATGAGCAGTTCTTC.

This chain uses TRBV30 with TRBJ1-2; D perhaps matches TRBD1 (6 bases). This CDR3 contains 13 residues. CDR1 is GTSNPN and CDR2 is SVGIG in the germline V gene (reference sequence). With 5 bases removed from V and 2 bases from J, the gap between germline ends came to 12 bases. The chain's CDR3 is CAWSRGANYGYTF. As DNA, the CDR3 is TGTGCCTGGTCAAGGGGGGCCAACTATGGCTACACCTTC.

The gene calls are TRBV15 and TRBJ2-7; 11 positions agree with TRBD2. Germline V gene data show CDR1 as LNHNV and CDR2 as YYDKDF (reference sequence). Trimming removed 4 bases from V and 3 bases from J; junction bases left unmatched: 2. The CDR3 is 14 residues long. DNA of the CDR3: TGTGCCACCAGCATAGGGACTAGCGGCTACGAGCAGTACTTC. Its translation is CATSIGTSGYEQYF. The full variable domain, its missing parts supplied by reference TRBV15 and TRBJ2-7, is DAMVIQNPRYQVTQFGKPVTLSCSQTLNHNVMYWYQQKSSQAPKLLFHYYDKDFNNEADTPDNFQSRRPNTSFCFLDIRSPGLGDTAMYLCATSIGTSGYEQYFGPGTRLTVT.

The V call is TRBV27, the J call TRBJ1-2, with a weak D call TRBD1 (6 bases). V lost 3 bases and J 8 bases, leaving 16 bases between the germline ends. CDR1 and CDR2 from the germline V gene are MNHEY and SMNVEV (reference sequence). The CDR3 has 14 amino acids. The CDR3, as DNA: TGTGCCAGCAGTTTCGCGCAGGGGCATTTGGGCTACACCTTC. Translating it yields CASSFAQGHLGYTF.